The T cell receptor (beta chain) described here comes from a study of blood T cell repertoires in COVID-19. V was trimmed by 2 bases and J by 0 bases, leaving 10 bases between them. The CDR3 covers 15 residues. CDR1 is SEHNR and CDR2 is FQNEAQ in the germline V gene (reference sequence). Assay used: immunoSEQ multiplex PCR; TCRdb lists only in-frame clones, some missing. The sample has about 200,000 clones; 85% to 90% are singletons. This chain joins TRBV7-9 and TRBJ1-1; a possible D gene is TRBD1 (6 bases). Material: peripheral blood. The receptor was derived from a man aged 50 or older with acute or convalescent COVID-19. CDR3 sequence (DNA): TGTGCCAGCAGCTTAAGGGGGACACTGAACACTGAAGCTTTCTTT. Translating gives CASSLRGTLNTEAFF.